This T cell receptor (beta chain) was documented in a study of chemoradiotherapy in HPV16-positive cancers. TCRdb keeps only in-frame clones here, not all; method: immunoSEQ multiplex PCR. The sample consists of about 68,000 clones, about 88% of them appearing once. To note about this clone: The antigen is not known.

Repertoires were sampled repeatedly during chemoradiotherapy. General study findings and limits: Candidate HPV-specific clones and E7-related TCR motifs grew in tumor during treatment. For HPV16-positive patients, expanding HPV-responsive T cells associated with longer recurrence-free survival.

CDR1 and CDR2 from the germline V gene are MGHRA and YSYEKL. CDR3 length equals 17 residues. V lost 0 bases, J lost 6 bases, and 11 bases stayed unmatched. Source: blood, taken from a patient who underwent chemoradiotherapy. This TCR came from a human donor with HPV-associated anogenital cancer. The V gene is TRBV4-1, the J gene TRBJ2-7; TRBD1 aligns across 10 bases. The CDR3 protein is CASSQEYQGQGYGEQYF. The CDR3 coding sequence is TGCGCCAGCAGCCAAGAATATCAGGGACAGGGGTATGGCGAGCAGTACTTC.